Here is one TCR beta chain with its context. This clonotype has a count of ten or more. No antigen is known for it. No clone much larger than this one lies a single base away; base qualities are absent. The data originate from a study of T-cell reconstitution after alpha-beta-depleted transplantation in children (dated by TCRdb to about 2016). As for the study more broadly: The study quantitatively tracked T-cell immune reconstitution after TCRalphabeta/CD19-depleted allogeneic hematopoietic cell transplantation in children using TCR repertoire profiling.

Its CDR3 holds 13 amino acids, cysteine through phenylalanine. The only DNA kept is the CDR3, 39 bases in frame from the first base. The germline ends are 11 bases apart after V is trimmed by 3 bases and J by 8 bases. CDR1 and CDR2 are read off the germline V gene as SGHDN and FVKESK. Library prep was done by PCR. TCRdb shows the sequencer as Illumina HiSeq 2500. TCR libraries were prepared with molecular barcoding, using unique molecular identifiers to normalize TCRbeta repertoire quantification. In-frame beta chains were kept once TCRdb had trimmed the public reads at Q25 with fastp and called clones with MiXCR. Each CDR3 protein gets just one entry, which takes the most common genes and DNA from the rows behind it. Present in this sample are some 240,000 distinct CDR3 sequences, 7.5% to 10% of which were seen just once. 5.1% of the sample is held by the ten biggest clonotypes.

The source was PBMCs from the stem cell graft donor, collected from the stem cell graft. The receptor's source is a human donor who donated a stem cell graft to a child with SCID. The chain was built from TRBV14 and TRBJ2-1; the D gene cannot be resolved reliably. Here is the DNA: TGTGCCAGCAGCCAGGCAAGTTATTATGAGCAGTTCTTC. This is translated as CASSQASYYEQFF.